These 26 T cell receptor beta chains came from one sample sequenced in a study of regulatory T cells in long-lasting Graves disease. The TCR beta library used iRepertoire HTBI primers with Arm-PCR amplification of CDR3. TCRdb processed the multiplex PCR reads anew with MiXCR; each CDR3 protein has one entry. The table lists 350,000 to 500,000 distinct CDR3 sequences, 20% to 25% of them singletons. Described time point: persistent/refractory GD, antithyroid drugs over 5 years with positive TRAb. TCR sequences were obtained from RNA taken from PBMCs. The sample in question was peripheral blood mononuclear cells (PBMCs), obtained when the disease was refractory, from a patient treated with antithyroid drugs. Receptor source: a female donor with Graves disease.

This clonotype appeared a few times. This sequence joins TRBV14 and TRBJ2-7; possibly TRBD2 for D (6 bases). The CDR3 covers 16 residues. The V gene lost 1 base and the J gene lost 2 bases, with 15 bases spanning the gap. Germline V CDR1 and CDR2: SGHDN, FVKESK. The CDR3: CASSQAPSGLAYEQYF. CDR3 in DNA: TGTGCCAGCAGCCAAGCTCCCAGCGGGCTCGCCTACGAGCAGTACTTC.

This clonotype came up many times. The genes are TRBV3-1 and TRBJ2-4, with 9 bases aligning to TRBD2. This CDR3 spans 14 amino acids. Germline V gene data show CDR1 as LGHDT and CDR2 as YNNKEL (reference sequence). V shed 1 base, J shed 5 bases, and the junction held 0 bases outside the gene matches. CDR3 sequence (DNA): TGTGCCAGCAGCCAAGGACTAGCGGAAAACATTCAGTACTTC. It specifies CASSQGLAENIQYF.

This chain joins TRBV4-1 and TRBJ1-4, with TRBD1 as a possible D gene (6 bases). V gave up 3 bases and J gave up 4 bases, with 12 bases separating them. The CDR3 has 15 residues. Germline CDR1 reads MGHRA; CDR2 reads YSYEKL. The CDR3 nucleotides read TGCGCCAGCAGCCACCAGGACAGCTATAATGAAAAACTGTTTTTT. Amino acid sequence: CASSHQDSYNEKLFF.

Ten or more counts support this clonotype. This chain connects TRBV30 to TRBJ2-7; D remains ambiguous. CDR1 and CDR2 (germline): GTSNPN, SVGIG (reference sequence). V shed 1 base and J shed 6 bases, with 7 bases lying between them. CDR3 length equals 11 residues. CDR3 amino acids: CAWSEGTEQYF. DNA of the CDR3: TGTGCCTGGAGTGAGGGTACCGAGCAGTACTTC.

A note on this clonotype: A much larger clone lies a single base off, so this may be a read error. V usage is TRBV28 and J usage is TRBJ1-1, with a possible D match to TRBD1 (6 bases). Germline CDR1 MDHEN, CDR2 SYDVKM. The CDR3 totals 15 residues. V was shortened by 2 bases and J by 6 bases, with 16 bases between the two germline ends. The CDR3 loop reads CASSLRQEASPEAFF. For the CDR3, the DNA is TGTGCCAGCAGTTTAAGACAGGAGGCTTCGCCTGAAGCTTTCTTT.

Comment on this clonotype: One end of the junction varies from germline; a read error may be responsible. The genes are TRBV7-7 and TRBJ1-1, with D tentatively TRBD1 (5 bases). Per germline, CDR1 SSHAT and CDR2 FNYEAQ (reference sequence). The CDR3 extends over 14 amino acids. The CDR3 region is CASSLVTWGAEAFF. The CDR3 region has the DNA TGTGCTAGCAGCTTAGTAACTTGGGGGGCTGAAGCTTTCTTT. The full variable domain, rest sourced from reference TRBV7-7 and TRBJ1-1, is GAGVSQSPRYKVTKRGQDVTLRCDPISSHATLYWYQQALGQGPEFLTYFNYEAQPDKSGLPSDRFSAERPEGSISTLTIQRTEQRDSAMYRCASSLVTWGAEAFFGQGTRLTVV.

This clonotype was detected many times. One end of the junction fails to match germline, which may point to a read error. The chain uses TRBV7-8 and TRBJ2-7, with a possible D match to TRBD1 (5 bases). Germline CDR1 reads SGHVS; CDR2 reads FQNEAQ. This CDR3 has 11 residues. The CDR3 DNA follows: TGTGCCAGCACCTTAGGTGACAGGCAGTACTTC. Translation: CASTLGDRQYF.

This clonotype occurred a few times. The V gene is TRBV19, the J gene TRBJ2-2, with D possibly TRBD1 on 6 matching bases. Per germline, CDR1 LNHDA and CDR2 SQIVND (reference sequence). V was clipped by 3 bases and J by 5 bases, with 13 bases between them. The CDR3 loop spans 15 amino acids. CDR3 nucleotide sequence: TGTGCCAGTAGTATGGAGACAGGCGAGACCGGGGAGCTGTTTTTT. Translated: CASSMETGETGELFF.

This clonotype appeared many times. This chain uses TRBV2 with TRBJ1-1; 7 nucleotides agree with TRBD1. V lost 4 bases, J lost 1 base, and 6 bases stayed unmatched. CDR1 is SNHLY and CDR2 is FYNNEI in the germline V gene. The CDR3 length is 15 residues. The CDR3 DNA is TGTGCCAGCAGTGCAGAGGGACAGCCGAACACTGAAGCTTTCTTT. Translation: CASSAEGQPNTEAFF.

This clonotype was detected ten times or more. This chain uses TRBV5-6 with TRBJ1-6; TRBD1 matches 9 bases. The junction had 6 bases not matched to a gene; V was cut back by 4 bases and J by 10 bases. In germline, CDR1 is SGHDT, CDR2 YYEEEE. CDR3 length equals 14 residues. For the CDR3, the DNA is TGTGCCAGCAGCGTGGGACAGGGTGACTCACCCCTCCACTTT. It encodes CASSVGQGDSPLHF.

J is TRBJ2-7 and V is TRBV5-1, with a weak D call TRBD1 (5 bases). V dropped 0 bases and J dropped 5 bases, with 12 bases sitting between them. Germline V gene lookup returns CDR1 SGHRS and CDR2 YFSETQ. This CDR3 contains 14 residues. The CDR3 is CASSLGQLRDEQYF. DNA for the CDR3: TGCGCCAGCAGCTTGGGACAGTTAAGGGACGAGCAGTACTTC.

V gene TRBV4-1 combines with J gene TRBJ2-2; D remains unclear. The ends were cut back, 0 bases at V and 2 bases at J, with 7 bases in the middle. The CDR3 is made up of 15 amino acids. Germline CDR1 is MGHRA and CDR2 is YSYEKL. The CDR3 region has the DNA TGCGCCAGCAGCCAAGAGACGGTTAACACCGGGGAGCTGTTTTTT. Amino acids: CASSQETVNTGELFF.

This clonotype was detected ten times or more. The V call is TRBV15, the J call TRBJ1-2, with D perhaps matching TRBD1 (5 bases). The ends were cut back, 0 bases at V and 6 bases at J, with 5 bases in the middle. The CDR3 covers 12 residues. Germline loops: CDR1 LNHNV, CDR2 YYDKDF (reference sequence). Here the CDR3 reads CATSRETDGYTF. The CDR3, as DNA: TGTGCCACCAGCAGAGAGACAGATGGCTACACCTTC.

This clonotype appeared many times. The rearrangement uses TRBV2 and TRBJ1-2; 11 nucleotides line up with TRBD1. The V segment lost 10 bases and the J segment 5 bases; nucleotides outside the gene matches: 9. This CDR3 contains 14 residues. Germline CDR1 is SNHLY and CDR2 is FYNNEI. CDR3 amino acids: CAILRGQGVYGYTF. DNA of the CDR3: TGTGCCATATTAAGGGGACAGGGGGTTTATGGCTACACCTTC.

This clonotype was detected a few times. The rearrangement joins TRBV6-1 to TRBJ1-2, with 7 nucleotides matching TRBD1. From germline, CDR1 is MNHNS and CDR2 SASEGT. V shed 2 bases, J shed 5 bases, and the junction held 17 bases outside the gene matches. CDR3 length: 18 amino acids. CDR3 DNA: TGTGCCAGCAGTGAATCGTCTTCGGTTTTCGGGACAGATTATGGCTACACCTTC. Amino acid sequence: CASSESSSVFGTDYGYTF.

This rearrangement joins TRBV29-1 to TRBJ2-7; 8 nucleotides line up with TRBD1. Germline CDR1 SQVTM, CDR2 ANQGSEA. Losses at the gene ends were 5 bases for V and 5 bases for J; bases not matched to a gene: 5. This CDR3 has 12 amino acids. The CDR3 region is CSVRTGQNEQYF. DNA of the CDR3: TGCAGCGTTAGGACAGGGCAAAACGAGCAGTACTTC.

This rearrangement joins TRBV25-1 to TRBJ2-7; 8 bases line up with TRBD2. From germline, CDR1 is MGHDK and CDR2 SYGVNS. The CDR3 is 16 residues long. The V and J ends lost 4 bases and 6 bases, in that order; junction bases with no gene match: 14. The CDR3 DNA sequence: TGTGCCAGCAGTGCCCCTCTCAGCGGGAGATCGGTCGAGCAGTACTTC. It translates to CASSAPLSGRSVEQYF.

This clonotype was detected a few times. The genes are TRBV19 and TRBJ1-1; 11 bases fit TRBD1. The V and J ends lost 5 bases and 6 bases, in that order; junction bases with no gene match: 8. The CDR3 length is 15 residues. Germline CDR1 LNHDA, CDR2 SQIVND (reference sequence). CDR3 sequence: CASSPRDRGEPEAFF. CDR3 bases: TGTGCCAGTAGTCCCCGGGACAGGGGGGAACCTGAAGCTTTCTTT.

This chain links TRBV6-1 with TRBJ2-4; no reliable D call. This CDR3 is built from 13 residues. Trimming cost V 5 bases and J 7 bases, with 12 bases left between them. The germline V gene has CDR1 MNHNS and CDR2 SASEGT. Here the CDR3 DNA reads TGTGCCAGCAGTAGTCATATGGGGAACATTCAGTACTTC. Amino acids: CASSSHMGNIQYF.

On this clonotype itself: A much more abundant neighbour one base away suggests this may be a read error. The chain combines TRBV6-9 with TRBJ1-2; D is ambiguous. The CDR3 is 13 amino acids. Germline V gene data show CDR1 as MNHGY and CDR2 as SVAAGI. CDR3: CANSYSDSYGYTF. CDR3 DNA sequence: TGTGCCAACAGTTACAGCGACTCCTATGGCTACACCTTC.

This clonotype was seen at least ten times. The chain employs TRBV2 and TRBJ2-7, with 9 bases aligning to TRBD1. The CDR3 runs to 15 residues. V was clipped by 5 bases and J by 5 bases; unmatched bases: 10. Looked up from germline, CDR1 is SNHLY and CDR2 is FYNNEI. CDR3 protein: CASSYLQGASDEQYF. The CDR3, as DNA: TGTGCCAGCAGTTACCTACAGGGGGCTAGCGACGAGCAGTACTTC.

The chain uses TRBV7-6 and TRBJ2-2; D tentatively fits TRBD1 or TRBD2 (5 bases each). Trimming removed 1 base at V and 4 bases at J, with 10 bases between. The CDR3 consists of 15 residues. The V gene's germline CDR1 is SGHVS and CDR2 FNYEAQ. Written as DNA, the CDR3 is TGTGCCAGCAGCTTAGGCAGGGACGGCACCGGGGAGCTGTTTTTT. As protein: CASSLGRDGTGELFF.

This rearrangement joins TRBV28 to TRBJ2-3; 9 bases match TRBD1. V was pared by 6 bases and J by 4 bases, with 20 bases of the junction left unmatched. Germline V gene sequence: CDR1 MDHEN, CDR2 SYDVKM. CDR3 length: 19 residues. As DNA, the CDR3 is TGTGCCAGCAGCTCTCCCCCTGGACGGGACAGGGTTGGCCCAGATACGCAGTATTTT. It specifies CASSSPPGRDRVGPDTQYF.

This clonotype was seen repeatedly, ten times or more. The chain has TRBV28 and TRBJ2-4, with D possibly matching TRBD1 (6 bases). CDR3 length equals 17 residues. CDR1 MDHEN and CDR2 SYDVKM come from the germline V gene. V was shortened by 3 bases and J by 0 bases, with 15 bases between the two germline ends. The DNA for the CDR3 is TGTGCCAGCAGTTTGTTCGGGGACATCGTAGCCAAAAACATTCAGTACTTC. Protein: CASSLFGDIVAKNIQYF.

In its sample, this clonotype was seen a few times. The chain has TRBV19 and TRBJ2-1, with D possibly matching TRBD1 (5 bases). Germline CDR1 reads LNHDA; CDR2 reads SQIVND (reference sequence). The CDR3 totals 12 residues. V was pared by 4 bases and J by 5 bases, with 6 bases between. The CDR3 DNA is TGTGCCAGTAGTACCAGGGACAATGAGCAGTTCTTC. This sequence encodes CASSTRDNEQFF. Filled out from reference TRBV19 and TRBJ2-1, the complete variable domain reads DGGITQSPKYLFRKEGQNVTLSCEQNLNHDAMYWYRQDPGQGLRLIYYSQIVNDFQKGDIAEGYSVSREKKESFPLTVTSAQKNPTAFYLCASSTRDNEQFFGPGTRLTVL.

This clonotype was found a few times. The chain is built from TRBV14 and TRBJ2-3, with D hard to call. V lost 0 bases and J lost 4, with 11 bases in between. The germline CDR1 and CDR2 sequences are SGHDN and FVKESK. CDR3 length equals 15 residues. The CDR3 region has the DNA TGTGCCAGCAGCCAAGATCTGCCAGGCCCAGATACGCAGTATTTT. Protein sequence: CASSQDLPGPDTQYF.